The 8 T cell receptor beta chains below all came from one sample that was sequenced in a study of T cells after yellow fever vaccination. TCRdb re-called the 5' RACE reads through MiXCR, storing one row per CDR3 protein. This sample has 95,000 to 150,000 distinct CDR3 sequences, with roughly 8.2% found just once. The sequences come from CD8+ T cells sorted from PBMCs, collected on the day of the yellow fever booster vaccination. Receptor source: a man aged 18 to 30 who received the YFV17D yellow fever vaccine.

This clonotype was recorded at least ten times. CDR3: CASSQDEDLFGYTF. CDR3 DNA: TGTGCCAGCAGCCAAGATGAGGACCTCTTCGGCTACACCTTC. The chain has TRBV3-1 and TRBJ1-2; D is unclear. V was clipped by 0 bases and J by 8 bases, with 13 bases between them. The CDR3 totals 14 residues. The germline V gene encodes CDR1 LGHDT and CDR2 YNNKEL (reference sequence).

The chain carries TRBV7-3 and TRBJ2-3; 9 positions match TRBD1. Germline values: CDR1 SGHTA, CDR2 FQGTGA. The V and J ends lost 5 bases and 4 bases, in that order; junction bases with no gene match: 7. The CDR3 contains 15 residues. The CDR3 spells CASSRTGGEADTQYF. CDR3 coding DNA: TGTGCCAGCAGCCGAACAGGGGGCGAGGCAGATACGCAGTATTTT.

The genes are TRBV27 and TRBJ2-3, with a weak D call TRBD2 (6 bases). V was shortened by 3 bases and J by 0 bases, with 10 bases between the two germline ends. CDR3 length equals 15 residues. The germline CDR1 and CDR2 sequences are MNHEY and SMNVEV (reference sequence). This CDR3 is CASSFGTLSTDTQYF. In nucleotides, the CDR3 is TGTGCCAGCAGTTTCGGGACTCTGAGCACAGATACGCAGTATTTT.

This clonotype was recorded a few times. This chain uses TRBV7-2 with TRBJ2-2; 10 bases are shared with TRBD2. Germline V lookup: CDR1 SGHTA, CDR2 FQGNSA. The CDR3 has 16 residues. J lost 5 bases, V lost 2 bases, and 5 bases had no gene match. The CDR3 bases are TGTGCCAGCAGCTTACCAGGACTAGCGGTGACCGGGGAGCTGTTTTTT. This translates into CASSLPGLAVTGELFF.

This clonotype was picked up many times. The CDR3 DNA is TGCGCCAGCAGCCAAGAAACCCAGGGGACTGGGGCCAACGTCCTGACTTTC. Translating it yields CASSQETQGTGANVLTF. The rearrangement uses TRBV4-3 and TRBJ2-6, with D possibly matching TRBD1 (6 bases). Germline V CDR1 and CDR2: LGHNA, YSLEER. This CDR3 has 17 amino acids. Trimming stripped 0 bases from V and 2 bases from J, with 11 bases between.

The chain employs TRBV24-1 and TRBJ2-3; D unclear. CDR3 length: 18 amino acids. Germline V gene sequence: CDR1 KGHDR, CDR2 SFDVKD. V was trimmed by 3 bases and J by 1 base, leaving 19 bases between them. CDR3 DNA sequence: TGTGCCACCAGTGATATCCGCCTACGCCTGGCTGGCACAGATACGCAGTATTTT. This sequence encodes CATSDIRLRLAGTDTQYF.

The V and J genes are TRBV19 and TRBJ1-1; TRBD1 might be the D (6 bases). Germline CDR1 LNHDA, CDR2 SQIVND (reference sequence). The CDR3 is 15 amino acids. The V and J ends lost 4 bases and 4 bases respectively, with 16 bases between them. The CDR3 sequence is CASSTDRRKGTEAFF. The CDR3 DNA is TGTGCCAGTAGTACCGACAGGAGAAAGGGCACTGAAGCTTTCTTT.

This clonotype was picked up a small number of times. V gene TRBV28 combines with J gene TRBJ2-1, with D unresolved. The CDR3 is made up of 14 amino acids. Looked up from germline, CDR1 is MDHEN and CDR2 is SYDVKM. The germline V and J ends were trimmed by 4 bases and 2 bases, with 9 bases remaining between them. The CDR3 DNA follows: TGTGCCAGCAGTTATTACGGGCCCTACAATGAGCAGTTCTTC. Translation: CASSYYGPYNEQFF.